This TCR beta chain was obtained from a study of T cell responses to AZD1222 COVID-19 vaccine. Study-level points and caveats: Mostly white British, mostly female donors; authors suggested clonal diversity may be underestimated.

The method was immunoSEQ multiplex PCR; TCRdb's version includes in-frame clones alone and lacks a portion of them. This table has 110,000 to 150,000 clones, approximately 90% appearing once. As concerns this clone: Its antigen remains unknown.

CDR3 length equals 18 residues. Germline assignment: CDR1 SGHRS and CDR2 YFSETQ. V shed 3 bases and J 1 base; nucleotides not matched to a gene: 13. The chain carries TRBV5-1 and TRBJ1-2; TRBD1 aligns across 9 bases. The sequence was collected from an adult who received the AZD1222 COVID-19 vaccine. The input for sequencing was peripheral blood, taken 28 days after the second AZD1222 dose. The CDR3 DNA reads as TGCGCCAGCAGCTCTGGGTGGGGACAGGGCGAGAATAACTATGGCTACACCTTC. It encodes CASSSGWGQGENNYGYTF.